These 17 T cell receptor beta chains share one sample of origin, sequenced in a study of PD-1 blockade in classical Hodgkin lymphoma (dated by TCRdb to the early 2020s). The library was prepared using the immunoSEQ multiplex PCR assay. TCRdb limited this immuneACCESS table to in-frame rearrangements with V and J called. A share of clones is missing; checked studies link under half to unresolved V genes, and the rest is unexplained. Within this sample are approximately 41,000 clones, with around three fifths of them counted one time only. The ten largest make up over 3% of the sample. This specimen's time point label, interpreted: cycle 4 day 1 (C4D1), after more than 5 weeks of nivolumab. All trial patients had relapsed after autologous stem cell transplantation, with cohorts A, B and C differing in prior brentuximab vedotin exposure. This specimen consisted of peripheral blood mononuclear cells (PBMCs), obtained before the fourth cycle of nivolumab. Source of these receptors: a human donor with classical Hodgkin lymphoma.

The chain uses TRBV5-6 and TRBJ2-7; 8 bases align to TRBD2. The CDR3 is 12 amino acids. The V segment lost 3 bases and the J segment 5 bases; nucleotides outside the gene matches: 1. Germline CDR1 is SGHDT and CDR2 is YYEEEE. The CDR3 spells CASSYSGDEQYF. The CDR3, as DNA: TGTGCCAGCAGCTATAGCGGGGACGAGCAGTACTTC. The whole variable domain, remainder taken from reference TRBV5-6 and TRBJ2-7, is DAGVTQSPTHLIKTRGQQVTLRCSPKSGHDTVSWYQQALGQGPQFIFQYYEEEERQRGNFPDRFSGHQFPNYSSELNVNALLLGDSALYLCASSYSGDEQYFGPGTRLTVT.

V gene TRBV5-4 combines with J gene TRBJ2-7, with 8 bases that match TRBD2. From germline, CDR1 is SGHNT and CDR2 YYREEE (reference sequence). The CDR3 is 16 amino acids. V shed 4 bases, J shed 3 bases, and the junction held 12 bases outside the gene matches. The CDR3 region is CASSLGAGGTIYEQYF. DNA of the CDR3: TGTGCCAGCAGCCTGGGGGCGGGAGGTACCATCTACGAGCAGTACTTC.

The table lists this clone with a count of one. The chain employs TRBV2 and TRBJ1-2; D remains unclear. This CDR3 is built from 14 residues. The V end was cut by 3 bases, the J end by 8 bases, with 16 bases between. Per the germline V gene, CDR1 is SNHLY and CDR2 is FYNNEI. DNA for the CDR3: TGTGCCAGCAGTGACCCGGGTTACGGGTTGGGCTACACCTTC. Its protein is CASSDPGYGLGYTF. Full variable domain (missing parts from reference TRBV2 and TRBJ1-2): EPEVTQTPSHQVTQMGQEVILRCVPISNHLYFYWYRQILGQKVEFLVSFYNNEISEKSEIFDDQFSVERPDGSNFTLKIRSTKLEDSAMYFCASSDPGYGLGYTFGSGTRLTVV.

This chain connects TRBV6-5 to TRBJ2-3; D perhaps matches TRBD1 (6 bases). The V gene lost 2 bases and the J gene lost 4 bases, with 10 bases spanning the gap. This CDR3 is built from 14 residues. Germline V gene data show CDR1 as MNHEY and CDR2 as SVGAGI. Written as DNA, the CDR3 is TGTGCCAGCAGTTACGGCAGGGGTGCAGATACGCAGTATTTT. As protein: CASSYGRGADTQYF.

The V and J genes are TRBV27 and TRBJ2-7, with TRBD1 identical over 9 bases. Per germline, CDR1 MNHEY and CDR2 SMNVEV (reference sequence). Germline trimming cut 3 bases from V and 0 bases from J; bases unmatched to any gene: 3. This CDR3 contains 15 residues. CDR3 bases: TGTGCCAGCAGTTTCAGGGGACAGGGCTCCTACGAGCAGTACTTC. It translates to CASSFRGQGSYEQYF.

In its sample, this clone was seen a few times. The chain couples TRBV5-1 to TRBJ2-3; D could derive from TRBD1 or TRBD2 (6 bases each). This CDR3 is 17 amino acids long. Trimming removed 5 bases at V and 2 bases at J, with 21 bases between. Germline CDR1 is SGHRS and CDR2 is YFSETQ. The CDR3 nucleotides read TGCGCCAGCAGGGAGAGCGGGCAGGGGATGTCCACAGATACGCAGTATTTT. It is translated as CASRESGQGMSTDTQYF.

This chain joins TRBV5-8 and TRBJ2-7; possibly TRBD2 for D (7 bases). Germline V gene data show CDR1 as SGHTS and CDR2 as YDEGEE. The V and J ends lost 5 bases and 4 bases respectively, with 16 bases between them. The CDR3 sequence is 14 residues long. The CDR3 loop reads CASSFTRGGYEQYF. The CDR3 bases are TGTGCCAGCAGTTTTACAAGGGGGGGGTACGAGCAGTACTTC.

This clone occurred many times. The chain carries TRBV27 and TRBJ1-2; perhaps TRBD1 as D (6 bases). Trimming took off 3 bases at V and 6 bases at J, with 23 bases between the two ends. The length of the CDR3 is 17 residues. Germline lookup yields CDR1 MNHEY and CDR2 SMNVEV (reference sequence). CDR3 loop: CASSFTPRGAQKNGYTF. The CDR3 DNA follows: TGTGCCAGCAGTTTTACCCCACGGGGGGCGCAGAAGAATGGCTACACCTTC.

This clone appeared a few times. V is TRBV6-6 and J is TRBJ1-1; D is unclear. Germline V gene data show CDR1 as MNHNY and CDR2 as SVGAGI (reference sequence). Deletions cut 7 bases from V and 8 bases from J, with 23 bases between. The CDR3 has 15 amino acids. CDR3 nucleotide sequence: TGTGCCAGCAATTCTTTGGGCTTACTCAGAGGGGAAGCTTTCTTT. Translating gives CASNSLGLLRGEAFF.

The J gene is TRBJ1-4, the V gene TRBV2; 8 bases are a match to TRBD1. V dropped 7 bases and J dropped 0; count of bases not matched to a gene: 7. The CDR3 has 16 residues. Germline V gene lookup returns CDR1 SNHLY and CDR2 FYNNEI. CDR3 residues: CASTLTGVATNEKLFF. The CDR3 DNA follows: TGTGCCAGCACCCTGACAGGGGTTGCAACTAATGAAAAACTGTTTTTT.

In this sample, this clone turned up a few times. The rearrangement joins TRBV4-1 to TRBJ1-5, with D possibly TRBD1 on 5 matching bases. CDR3 size: 16 residues. Per germline, CDR1 MGHRA and CDR2 YSYEKL. Trimming shortened V by 1 base and J by 5 bases, and 15 bases separated the two germline ends. This chain's CDR3 is CASSQGDSRSHQPQHF. The CDR3 DNA follows: TGCGCCAGCAGCCAAGGGGACTCACGATCCCATCAGCCCCAGCATTTT.

The chain joins TRBV19 to TRBJ2-7; 10 bases align to TRBD1. The germline gives CDR1 LNHDA, CDR2 SQIVND (reference sequence). The CDR3 spans 15 residues. Trimming removed 0 bases from V and 7 bases from J; junction bases left unmatched: 6. This CDR3 is CASSIDGQGVREQYF. The CDR3 nucleotides are TGTGCCAGTAGTATAGACGGACAGGGGGTGAGGGAGCAGTACTTC.

This chain links TRBV18 with TRBJ2-1, with 11 bases matching TRBD1. The CDR3 is 15 amino acids. Germline V gene sequence: CDR1 KGHSH, CDR2 LQKENI. With V trimmed by 0 bases and J by 7 bases, 2 bases remained unmatched. The chain's CDR3 is CASSPPGQGGNEQFF. CDR3 in DNA: TGTGCCAGCTCACCACCGGGACAGGGGGGGAATGAGCAGTTCTTC.

This clone has only a few counts. The V and J genes are TRBV4-1 and TRBJ2-3, with 9 bases aligning to TRBD2. Germline trimming cut 3 bases from V and 0 bases from J; bases unmatched to any gene: 13. There are 19 residues in the CDR3. Germline values: CDR1 MGHRA, CDR2 YSYEKL. CDR3 nucleotide sequence: TGCGCCAGCAGCCACCAACAACCGGGACTAGCAGCTAGCACAGATACGCAGTATTTT. It is translated as CASSHQQPGLAASTDTQYF.

This chain uses TRBV19 with TRBJ2-4; 7 nucleotides align to TRBD2. Germline V gives CDR1 LNHDA, CDR2 SQIVND (reference sequence). V lost 3 bases to trimming and J lost 8 bases; unmatched junction nucleotides: 13. This CDR3 region has 16 residues. In nucleotides, the CDR3 is TGTGCCAGTAGTATGGCTTGGGACTCCCGGGGGGACATTCAGTACTTC. Amino acid sequence: CASSMAWDSRGDIQYF.

The chain is built from TRBV9 and TRBJ2-1; 7 bases are a match to TRBD2. Trimming at V came to 0 bases and at J to 3 bases, leaving 3 bases not matched to a gene. CDR1 and CDR2 (germline): SGDLS, YYNGEE. CDR3 length equals 15 residues. CDR3 residues: CASSVGGSLYNEQFF. CDR3 in DNA: TGTGCCAGCAGCGTAGGCGGGAGCCTCTACAATGAGCAGTTCTTC.

This sequence joins TRBV13 and TRBJ2-7, with 7 nucleotides matching TRBD1. This CDR3 region has 16 residues. Germline values: CDR1 PRHDT, CDR2 FYEKMQ (reference sequence). The V and J ends lost 0 bases and 3 bases, in that order; junction bases with no gene match: 8. DNA for the CDR3: TGTGCCAGCAGCTTAGGACAGGGGCGGTTGGTCTACGAGCAGTACTTC. Protein: CASSLGQGRLVYEQYF. The entire variable domain, with the rest obtained from reference TRBV13 and TRBJ2-7, is as follows: AAGVIQSPRHLIKEKRETATLKCYPIPRHDTVYWYQQGPGQDPQFLISFYEKMQSDKGSIPDRFSAQQFSDYHSELNMSSLELGDSALYFCASSLGQGRLVYEQYFGPGTRLTVT.